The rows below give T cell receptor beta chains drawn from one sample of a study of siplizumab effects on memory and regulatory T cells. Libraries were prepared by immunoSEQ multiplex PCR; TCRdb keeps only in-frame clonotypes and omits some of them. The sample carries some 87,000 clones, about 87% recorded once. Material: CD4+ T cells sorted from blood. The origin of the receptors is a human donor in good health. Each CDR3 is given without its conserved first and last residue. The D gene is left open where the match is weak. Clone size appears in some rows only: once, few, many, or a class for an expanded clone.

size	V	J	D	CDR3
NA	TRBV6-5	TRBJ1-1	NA	ASSTPGSATEAF
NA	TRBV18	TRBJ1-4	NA	ASSPTRGEKLF
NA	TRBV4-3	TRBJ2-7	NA	ASSQSRGGTKNYEQY
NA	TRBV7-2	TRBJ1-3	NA	ASSLGELTISGNTIY
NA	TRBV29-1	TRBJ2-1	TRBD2	SVYPSGSYNEQF
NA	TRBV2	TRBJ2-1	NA	ASSLGINEQF
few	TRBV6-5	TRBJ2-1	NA	ASSYIRGGEQF
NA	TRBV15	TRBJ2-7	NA	ATSRVRGAYEQY
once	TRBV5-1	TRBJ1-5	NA	ASSWTVGANQPQH
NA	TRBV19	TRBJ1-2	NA	ASSKIQAPANYGYT
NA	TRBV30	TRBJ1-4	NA	AWSGSSEKLF
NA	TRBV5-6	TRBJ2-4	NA	ASSSGAGLAKNIQY
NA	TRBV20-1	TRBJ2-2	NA	SALGPGELF
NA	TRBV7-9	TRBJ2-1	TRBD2	ASSFRTSGNEQF
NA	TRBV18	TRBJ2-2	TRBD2	ASSPRLAGAGTGELF
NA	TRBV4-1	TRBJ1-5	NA	ASSQGRVRGRDSNQPQH
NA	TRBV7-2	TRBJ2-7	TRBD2	ASSFREGREQY
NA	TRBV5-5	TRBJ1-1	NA	ASSQHAPGTEAF
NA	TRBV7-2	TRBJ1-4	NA	ASSTRMQGSNEKLF
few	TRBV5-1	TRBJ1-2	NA	ASSSPRRESGYT
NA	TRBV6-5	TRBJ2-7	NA	ASSSPWAYEQY
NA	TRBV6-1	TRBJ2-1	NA	ANKEGPSYNEQF
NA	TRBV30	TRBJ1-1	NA	AWSVPGRTEAF
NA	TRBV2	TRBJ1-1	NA	ASSVGTEAF
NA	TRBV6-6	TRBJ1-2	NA	ASSPAGEGGYT
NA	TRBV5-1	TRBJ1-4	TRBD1	ASSLQGSNEKLF
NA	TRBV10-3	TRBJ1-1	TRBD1	AISQQGRGTF
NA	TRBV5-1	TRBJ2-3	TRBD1	ASSSRDRADTQY
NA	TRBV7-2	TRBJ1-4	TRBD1	ASSPNRGHEKLF
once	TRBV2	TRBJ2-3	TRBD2	ASSPPGLASTDTQY
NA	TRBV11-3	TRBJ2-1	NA	ASSFLSVGNEQF
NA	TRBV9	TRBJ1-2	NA	ASSVAWGQGNGYT
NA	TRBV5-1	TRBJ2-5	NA	ASSRQGWGQEETQY